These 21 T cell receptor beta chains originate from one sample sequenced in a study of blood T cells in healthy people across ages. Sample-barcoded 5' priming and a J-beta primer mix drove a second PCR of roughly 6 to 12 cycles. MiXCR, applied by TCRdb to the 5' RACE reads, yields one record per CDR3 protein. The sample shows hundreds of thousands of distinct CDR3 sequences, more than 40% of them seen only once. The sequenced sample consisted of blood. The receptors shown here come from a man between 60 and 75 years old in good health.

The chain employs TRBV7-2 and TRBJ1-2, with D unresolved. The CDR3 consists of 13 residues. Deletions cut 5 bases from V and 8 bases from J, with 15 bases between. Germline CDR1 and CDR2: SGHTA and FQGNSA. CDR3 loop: CASSVELREGYTF. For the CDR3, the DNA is TGTGCCAGCAGCGTAGAGTTACGCGAGGGCTACACCTTC.

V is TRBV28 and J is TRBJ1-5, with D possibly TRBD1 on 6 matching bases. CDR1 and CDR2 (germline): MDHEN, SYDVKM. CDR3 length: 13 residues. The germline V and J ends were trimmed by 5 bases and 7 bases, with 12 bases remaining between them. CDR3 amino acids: CASSKAGEQPQHF. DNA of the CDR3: TGTGCCAGCAGTAAAGCAGGGGAACAGCCCCAGCATTTT.

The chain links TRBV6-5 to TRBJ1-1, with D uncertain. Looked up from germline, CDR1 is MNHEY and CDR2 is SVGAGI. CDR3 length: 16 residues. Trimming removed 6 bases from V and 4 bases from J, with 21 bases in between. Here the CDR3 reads CASRPYSGMSPTEAFF. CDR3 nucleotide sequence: TGTGCCAGCAGACCCTACAGCGGGATGTCCCCCACTGAAGCTTTCTTT.

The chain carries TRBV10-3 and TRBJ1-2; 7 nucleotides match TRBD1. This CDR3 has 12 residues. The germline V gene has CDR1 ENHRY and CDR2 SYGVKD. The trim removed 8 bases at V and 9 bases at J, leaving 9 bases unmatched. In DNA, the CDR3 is TGTGCCATCGCCGGCCAGGGGGACAGCTACACCTTC. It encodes CAIAGQGDSYTF.

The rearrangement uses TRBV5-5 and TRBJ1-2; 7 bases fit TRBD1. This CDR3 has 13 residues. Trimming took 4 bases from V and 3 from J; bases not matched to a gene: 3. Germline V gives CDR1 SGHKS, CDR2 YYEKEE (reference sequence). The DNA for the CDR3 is TGTGCCAGCAGCCGAGGGGGCGACTATGGCTACACCTTC. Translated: CASSRGGDYGYTF.

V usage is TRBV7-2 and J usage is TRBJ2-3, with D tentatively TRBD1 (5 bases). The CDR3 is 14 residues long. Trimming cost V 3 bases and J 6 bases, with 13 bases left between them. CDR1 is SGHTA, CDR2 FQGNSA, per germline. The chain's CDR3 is CASSLWPGSDTQYF. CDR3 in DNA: TGTGCCAGCAGCTTGTGGCCAGGGTCGGATACGCAGTATTTT.

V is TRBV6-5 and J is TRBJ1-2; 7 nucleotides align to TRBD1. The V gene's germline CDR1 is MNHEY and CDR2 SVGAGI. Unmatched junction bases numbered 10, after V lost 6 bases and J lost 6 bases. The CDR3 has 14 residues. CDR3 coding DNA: TGTGCCAGCAGCCTTACCCGACAGGGACATGGCTACACCTTC. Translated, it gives CASSLTRQGHGYTF.

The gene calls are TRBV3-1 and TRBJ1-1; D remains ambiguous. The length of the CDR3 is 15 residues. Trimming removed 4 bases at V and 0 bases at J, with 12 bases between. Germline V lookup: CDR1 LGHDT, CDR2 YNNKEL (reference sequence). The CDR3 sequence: CASSPRSRMNTEAFF. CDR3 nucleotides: TGTGCCAGCAGCCCCAGATCTCGCATGAACACTGAAGCTTTCTTT.

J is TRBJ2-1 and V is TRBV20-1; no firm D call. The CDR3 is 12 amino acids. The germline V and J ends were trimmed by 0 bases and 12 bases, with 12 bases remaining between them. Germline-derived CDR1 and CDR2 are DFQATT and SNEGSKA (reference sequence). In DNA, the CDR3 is TGCAGTGCTAGAGACATGGCGGTGACGCAGTTCTTC. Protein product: CSARDMAVTQFF.

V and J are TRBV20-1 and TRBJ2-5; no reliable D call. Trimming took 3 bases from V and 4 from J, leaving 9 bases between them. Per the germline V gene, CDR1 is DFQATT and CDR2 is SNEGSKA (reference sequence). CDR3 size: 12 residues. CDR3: CSASYGGETQYF. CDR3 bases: TGCAGTGCTAGTTACGGTGGAGAGACCCAGTACTTC.

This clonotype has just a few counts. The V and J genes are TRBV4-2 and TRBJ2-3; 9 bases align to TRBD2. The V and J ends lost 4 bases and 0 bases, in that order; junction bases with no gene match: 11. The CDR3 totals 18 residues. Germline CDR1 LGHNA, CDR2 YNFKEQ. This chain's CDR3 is CASSLTASGGRSTDTQYF. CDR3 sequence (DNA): TGTGCCAGCAGCCTAACTGCAAGCGGGGGGCGAAGCACAGATACGCAGTATTTT.

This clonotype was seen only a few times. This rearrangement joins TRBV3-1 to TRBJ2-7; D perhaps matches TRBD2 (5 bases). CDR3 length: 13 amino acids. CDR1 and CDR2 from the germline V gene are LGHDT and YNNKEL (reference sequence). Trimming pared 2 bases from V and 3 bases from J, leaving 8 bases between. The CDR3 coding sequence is TGTGCCAGCAGCCAATCAGGACTCTACGAGCAGTACTTC. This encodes CASSQSGLYEQYF.

CDR3 in amino acids: CASRAHEQYEQYF. DNA of the CDR3: TGTGCCAGCAGAGCACATGAACAATACGAGCAGTACTTC. The genes are TRBV12-3 or TRBV12-4 and TRBJ2-7; no clear D gene. The V end lost 6 bases, the J end lost 4 bases, and 13 bases lay between the germline ends. This CDR3 is 13 amino acids long.

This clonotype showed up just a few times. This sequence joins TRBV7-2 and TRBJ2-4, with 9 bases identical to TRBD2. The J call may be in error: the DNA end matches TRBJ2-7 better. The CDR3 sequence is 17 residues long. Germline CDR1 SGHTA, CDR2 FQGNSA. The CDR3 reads CASSPRVGGGANYEQYF. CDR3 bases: TGTGCCAGCAGCCCCCGAGTTGGCGGGGGGGCCAACTACGAGCAGTACTTC.

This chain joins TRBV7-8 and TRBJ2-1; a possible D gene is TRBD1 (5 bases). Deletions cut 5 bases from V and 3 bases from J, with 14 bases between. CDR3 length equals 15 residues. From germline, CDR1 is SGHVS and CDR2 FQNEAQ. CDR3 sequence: CASSRDKGDYNEQFF. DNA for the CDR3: TGTGCCAGCAGCCGCGACAAAGGGGACTACAATGAGCAGTTCTTC.

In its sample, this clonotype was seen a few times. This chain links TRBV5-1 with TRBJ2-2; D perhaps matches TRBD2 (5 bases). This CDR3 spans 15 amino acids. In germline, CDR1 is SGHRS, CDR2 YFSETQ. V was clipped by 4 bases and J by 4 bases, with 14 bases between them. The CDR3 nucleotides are TGCGCCAGCAGCCAGGAGGCGAGCACCACCGGGGAGCTGTTTTTT. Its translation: CASSQEASTTGELFF.

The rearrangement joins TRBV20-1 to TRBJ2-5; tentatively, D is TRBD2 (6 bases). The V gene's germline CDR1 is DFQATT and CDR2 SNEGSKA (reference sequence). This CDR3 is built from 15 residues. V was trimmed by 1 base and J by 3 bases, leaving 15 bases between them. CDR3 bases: TGCAGTGCTAGAGGGGGGGATTCGAGGGAAGAGACCCAGTACTTC. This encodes CSARGGDSREETQYF.

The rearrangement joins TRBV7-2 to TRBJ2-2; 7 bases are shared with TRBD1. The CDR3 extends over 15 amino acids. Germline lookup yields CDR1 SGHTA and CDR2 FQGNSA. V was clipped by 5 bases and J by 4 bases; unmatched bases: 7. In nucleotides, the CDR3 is TGTGCCAGCAGCCCGCCGGGACAGATCACCGGGGAGCTGTTTTTT. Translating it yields CASSPPGQITGELFF.

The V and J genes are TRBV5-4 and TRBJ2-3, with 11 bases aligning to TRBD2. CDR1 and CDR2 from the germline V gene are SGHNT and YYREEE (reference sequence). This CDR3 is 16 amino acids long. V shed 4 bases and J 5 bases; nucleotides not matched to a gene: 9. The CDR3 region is CASSQPSGGNQDTQYF. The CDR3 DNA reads TGTGCCAGCAGCCAACCTAGCGGGGGGAATCAAGATACGCAGTATTTT. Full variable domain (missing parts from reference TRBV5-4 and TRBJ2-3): ETGVTQSPTHLIKTRGQQVTLRCSSQSGHNTVSWYQQALGQGPQFIFQYYREEENGRGNFPPRFSGLQFPNYSSELNVNALELDDSALYLCASSQPSGGNQDTQYFGPGTRLTVL.

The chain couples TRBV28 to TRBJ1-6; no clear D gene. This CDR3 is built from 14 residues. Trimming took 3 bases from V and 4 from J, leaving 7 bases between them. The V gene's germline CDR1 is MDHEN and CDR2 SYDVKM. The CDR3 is CASSFGDYNSPLHF. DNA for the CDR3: TGTGCCAGCAGTTTCGGCGATTATAATTCACCCCTCCACTTT.

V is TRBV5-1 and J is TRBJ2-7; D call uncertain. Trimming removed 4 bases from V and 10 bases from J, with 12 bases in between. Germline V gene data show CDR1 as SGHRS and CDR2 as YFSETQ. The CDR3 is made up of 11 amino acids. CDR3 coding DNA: TGCGCCAGCAGCCCTGGTACAACCCAGTACTTC. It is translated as CASSPGTTQYF.